The rows below give T cell receptor beta chains drawn from one sample of a study of response to subunit inactivated influenza vaccine. In TCRdb, the RT-PCR reads were re-called with MiXCR into one record per CDR3 protein. This sample has 500,000 to 550,000 distinct CDR3 sequences; around a quarter occur once, and the top ten carry about 3%. These same records also appear under a second study, on T cells expressing NK-cell markers.

The specimen comprised CD4+ T cells sorted from PBMCs, sampled 11 to 12 days after vaccination. Source of these receptors: a man aged 45-65 years who received an inactivated influenza vaccine. CDR3s leave out the opening cysteine and the closing phenylalanine or tryptophan. Rows may omit the clone size; those that give it use once, few, many or a size class.

cdr3_length	v_call	clone_size	cdr3_aa
14	TRBV20-1	.	SARDPPGTYNSPLH
13	TRBV4-1	.	ASSHLRTGLYGYT
14	TRBV4-3	few	ASSQDRLLRNTEAF
14	TRBV15	few	ATSRASGPQYNEQF
12	TRBV20-1	.	SAGSAGGPDEQF
13	TRBV20-1	.	SASSVQRGKETQY
11	TRBV12-3/TRBV12-4	many	ASSLGFSYEQY
10	TRBV5-1	many	ASSLNSHEQY
12	TRBV5-1	few	ASSLSAPTYEQY
11	TRBV29-1	once	SAQGFLYNEQF
13	TRBV4-1	few	ASSQGSSSGNTIY
11	TRBV5-1	.	ASRLQGNEKLF
11	TRBV19	few	ASSTGQGRTQH
12	TRBV4-2	many	ASSQDGADQPQH
11	TRBV11-2	few	ASSRSLSEPQH
9	TRBV20-1	.	SAMRSYGYT
12	TRBV15	.	ATSPGQGLYEQY
12	TRBV10-1	few	ASSESSGPGELF
11	TRBV29-1	.	SVEFSPGNTIY
13	TRBV7-2	.	ASSLVYGTNSPLH
11	TRBV7-3	few	ASSGQPQETQY
12	TRBV6-5	.	ASSYPDRGREQY
12	TRBV3-1	few	ASSQEADNSPLH